This T cell receptor beta chain appears in the sequencing data of a study of cytomegalovirus exposure and HLA in healthy donors. General study points: TCR beta sequences reportedly predicted most subjects' HLA-A and HLA-B alleles accurately. In presence/absence analyses, roughly uniform sequencing depth across donors was assumed. Links to common viral pathogens appeared, in a later analysis, for several of the most significant clusters. In vitro testing confirmed a few CMV-associated chains as specific for CMV antigens.

This clone was picked up one time. Its antigen remains unidentified. The CDR3 extends over 14 amino acids. V lost 4 bases to trimming and J lost 10 bases; unmatched junction nucleotides: 12. The V gene's germline CDR1 is SQVTM and CDR2 ANQGSEA. PCR primers comprised 60 Vbeta and 13 Jbeta primers. Sequencing used immunoSEQ multiplex PCR; TCRdb keeps in-frame clones, though not all of them. The sample yields approximately 220,000 clones, more than 60% seen once. This chain joins TRBV29-1 and TRBJ1-1; 10 positions match TRBD1. This TCR was recovered from a man in his forties in good health and CMV-seronegative. The sequenced sample was PBMCs. The CDR3 region has the DNA TGCAGCGTTGCCCCGACAGGGGGCATTTTAGGAGCTTTCTTT. The encoded protein is CSVAPTGGILGAFF.